Each of the 7 T cell receptor beta chains below was sequenced from the same sample in a study of T cells in Graves' hyperthyroidism and ophthalmopathy. Template material for amplifying TCR beta CDR3 regions consisted of RNA transcripts. In the first-round RT-PCR of the TCR CDR3, the HTBI primer set was used. Via MiXCR, TCRdb re-called the multiplex PCR reads, giving one row per CDR3 protein. The table records a few hundred thousand distinct CDR3 sequences, 20% to 25% of them present only once. Sequencing was carried out using blood. The origin of the receptors is a man over 45 with Graves' hyperthyroidism.

Only a few counts were recorded for this clonotype. The genes are TRBV27 and TRBJ2-1; D perhaps matches TRBD2 (6 bases). Trimming left V 6 bases short and J 7 bases short, with 19 bases between. The CDR3 has 15 amino acids. Germline CDR1 and CDR2: MNHEY and SMNVEV (reference sequence). CDR3 coding DNA: TGTGCCAGCAGGCCTGTTGAAGGAGGGAGGAATGAGCAGTTCTTC. Amino acid sequence: CASRPVEGGRNEQFF.

This clonotype came up many times. CDR3: CSARDQERRVVPDTQYF. DNA for the CDR3: TGCAGTGCTAGAGATCAGGAGCGGAGAGTAGTCCCAGATACGCAGTATTTT. The gene calls are TRBV20-1 and TRBJ2-3, with D possibly being TRBD2 (5 bases). Germline assignment: CDR1 DFQATT and CDR2 SNEGSKA (reference sequence). Trimming stripped 0 bases from V and 4 bases from J, with 20 bases between. The CDR3 runs to 17 residues.

The chain uses TRBV6-2 or TRBV6-3 and TRBJ2-5; D possibly corresponds to TRBD2 (6 bases). This CDR3 is 15 amino acids long. Trimming pared 7 bases from V and 7 bases from J, leaving 22 bases between. In germline, CDR1 is MNHEY, CDR2 SVGEGT. The DNA for the CDR3 is TGTGCCAGCACTGACGCGGGACGCATCCAGGGGACCCAGTACTTC. This sequence encodes CASTDAGRIQGTQYF.

This clonotype was seen repeatedly, ten times or more. The chain carries TRBV3-1 and TRBJ2-1; D not resolved. The CDR3 runs to 17 residues. Trimming left V 2 bases short and J 0 bases short, with 14 bases between. The germline gives CDR1 LGHDT, CDR2 YNNKEL (reference sequence). Here the CDR3 DNA reads TGTGCCAGCAGCCAATTCACGATTCAGAGCTCCTACAATGAGCAGTTCTTC. This translates into CASSQFTIQSSYNEQFF.

The chain couples TRBV27 to TRBJ2-7; 8 bases line up with TRBD2. The germline V gene has CDR1 MNHEY and CDR2 SMNVEV (reference sequence). Trimming at V came to 6 bases and at J to 5 bases, leaving 12 bases not matched to a gene. This CDR3 is 15 amino acids long. This CDR3 is CASSVAGNPLDEQYF. The CDR3, as DNA: TGTGCCAGCAGCGTAGCGGGAAACCCCCTGGACGAGCAGTACTTC.

This sequence joins TRBV9 and TRBJ1-2; D remains unclear. CDR1 is SGDLS, CDR2 YYNGEE, per germline. V was cut by 2 bases and J by 3 bases, with 11 bases left in between. This CDR3 is 14 amino acids long. CDR3 residues: CASSVQDLDYGYTF. CDR3 DNA sequence: TGTGCCAGCAGCGTCCAGGACCTTGACTATGGCTACACCTTC.

This clonotype was seen at least ten times. This chain joins TRBV10-1 and TRBJ1-1; TRBD1 agrees at 10 bases. CDR1 is WNHNN and CDR2 is SYGVQD in the germline V gene (reference sequence). This CDR3 spans 14 amino acids. V gave up 6 bases and J gave up 2 bases; unmatched junction bases: 3. CDR3: CASSRDRGNTEAFF. The CDR3 DNA follows: TGCGCCAGCAGCCGGGACAGGGGAAACACTGAAGCTTTCTTT.